A selection of T cell receptor beta chains follows, all from one sample in a study of blood T cell repertoires in COVID-19. Only in-frame clones appear in the TCRdb table, and some are missing; sequencing was by immunoSEQ multiplex PCR. The sample yields about 220,000 clones, under 90% seen once. Sample: peripheral blood. The origin of the receptors is a man younger than 45 with active or convalescent COVID-19. Both conserved end residues are part of each CDR3. D genes are given only for firm matches. Only part of the rows carry a size: once, few, many, or a class if the clone is expanded.

v_call	cdr3_length	clone_size	d_call	j_call	cdr3_aa	cdr3_nt
TRBV5-1	14	-	-	TRBJ1-2	CASKPSGRTYGYTF	TGCGCCAGTAAGCCGTCCGGGAGGACCTATGGCTACACCTTC
TRBV6-5	14	-	-	TRBJ1-6	CASSYSIGGGPLHF	TGTGCCAGCAGTTACTCGATCGGAGGAGGGCCCCTCCACTTT
TRBV4-1	17	-	TRBD1	TRBJ1-1	CASSQRGPGGMNTEAFF	TGCGCCAGCAGCCAGCGAGGTCCAGGGGGAATGAACACTGAAGCTTTCTTT
TRBV5-4	13	once	TRBD1	TRBJ1-2	CASSHDRGGGYTF	TGTGCCAGCAGCCATGACAGGGGAGGTGGCTACACCTTC
TRBV7-2	13	-	-	TRBJ2-1	CASSGHSYNEQFF	TGTGCCAGTAGCGGCCACTCCTACAATGAGCAGTTCTTC
TRBV10-2	13	-	TRBD1	TRBJ1-1	CASRGQMNTEAFF	TGCGCCAGCAGGGGACAGATGAACACTGAAGCTTTCTTT
TRBV15	13	-	-	TRBJ2-7	CATSAYRSYEQYF	TGTGCCACCAGCGCCTATAGATCCTACGAGCAGTACTTC
TRBV27	14	-	TRBD2	TRBJ2-7	CASSLTSGSDEQYF	TGTGCCAGCAGCCTAACTAGCGGGAGCGACGAGCAGTACTTC
TRBV5-4	17	-	-	TRBJ1-2	CASSLGRWDTYNYGYTF	TGTGCCAGCAGCTTGGGGAGGTGGGACACATATAACTATGGCTACACCTTC
TRBV23-1	16	-	-	TRBJ2-7	CASSQRGTHSADEQYF	TGCGCCAGCAGTCAACGGGGGACTCATTCGGCCGACGAGCAGTACTTC
TRBV12-5	13	-	-	TRBJ1-6	CASPHNVNSPLHF	TGTGCTAGTCCACATAATGTTAATTCACCCCTCCACTTT
TRBV9	14	-	-	TRBJ1-6	CASSGQVGNSPLHF	TGTGCCAGCAGCGGACAGGTTGGTAATTCACCCCTCCACTTT
TRBV4-1	16	-	TRBD1	TRBJ2-2	CASSRDWDRGVGELFF	TGCGCCAGCAGCCGAGACTGGGACAGGGGTGTCGGGGAGCTGTTTTTT
TRBV18	13	-	-	TRBJ1-1	CASSPQANTEAFF	TGTGCCAGCTCACCCCAGGCAAACACTGAAGCTTTCTTT
TRBV19	16	-	TRBD2	TRBJ2-3	CASSLRTSGSTDTQYF	TGTGCCAGTAGTCTCAGGACTAGCGGGAGCACAGATACGCAGTATTTT
TRBV5-6	12	-	-	TRBJ2-5	CASSLNAETQYF	TGTGCCAGCAGCTTGAATGCGGAGACCCAGTACTTC
TRBV6-2/TRBV6-3	15	-	-	TRBJ1-1	CASSYSLGGRSEAFF	TGTGCCAGCAGTTACTCTCTTGGGGGGAGGTCTGAAGCTTTCTTT
TRBV6-5	16	-	-	TRBJ2-3	CASSYSSTVVLDTQYF	TGTGCCAGCAGTTATTCGTCGACAGTAGTGTTAGATACGCAGTATTTT
TRBV15	16	-	-	TRBJ1-3	CATSRERPSSGNTIYF	TGTGCCACCAGCAGAGAACGGCCTAGCTCTGGAAACACCATATATTTT
TRBV12-3/TRBV12-4	13	-	-	TRBJ2-3	CASTYLAADTQYF	TGTGCCAGCACCTACTTAGCAGCAGATACGCAGTATTTT
TRBV29-1	13	once	TRBD1	TRBJ2-7	CSVETGLPYEQYF	TGCAGCGTTGAGACAGGGCTCCCCTACGAGCAGTACTTC
TRBV21-1	16	-	-	TRBJ2-5	CASSNGRDLGKETQYF	TGTGCCAGCAGCAATGGGAGGGACCTGGGGAAAGAGACCCAGTACTTC
TRBV9	16	-	TRBD2	TRBJ2-1	CASSSVTSGPYNEQFF	TGTGCCAGCAGCTCCGTGACTAGCGGGCCTTACAATGAGCAGTTCTTC
TRBV19	14	-	TRBD1	TRBJ1-1	CASSLPTGKTEAFF	TGTGCCAGTAGTTTACCGACAGGGAAGACTGAAGCTTTCTTT
TRBV10-2	14	-	-	TRBJ1-2	CASSERGATSGYTF	TGCGCCAGCAGTGAGCGGGGGGCGACAAGTGGCTACACCTTC
TRBV30	10	-	-	TRBJ1-2	CAWRAFGYTF	TGTGCCTGGAGAGCTTTTGGCTACACCTTC
TRBV27	13	few	TRBD1	TRBJ1-1	CASGNRGDTEAFF	TGTGCCAGCGGAAACAGGGGGGACACTGAAGCTTTCTTT
TRBV18	14	-	TRBD1	TRBJ1-2	CASSPGQDYYGYTF	TGTGCCAGCTCACCAGGACAGGATTACTATGGCTACACCTTC
TRBV11-3	19	-	TRBD2	TRBJ2-3	CASSRHPPSGGAGTDTQYF	TGTGCCAGCAGCCGACATCCTCCTAGCGGGGGGGCTGGCACAGATACGCAGTATTTT
TRBV7-8	16	-	-	TRBJ2-2	CASSQWGSGDTGELFF	TGTGCCAGCAGCCAATGGGGGTCGGGGGACACCGGGGAGCTGTTTTTT
TRBV18	15	-	-	TRBJ1-4	CASSPGRGPIEKLFF	TGTGCCAGCTCACCGGGGCGGGGGCCCATCGAAAAACTGTTTTTT
TRBV28	15	-	TRBD1	TRBJ1-5	CASSSRGTGNQPQHF	TGTGCCAGCAGTTCCCGGGGGACAGGGAATCAGCCCCAGCATTTT
TRBV11-2	16	-	TRBD2	TRBJ2-1	CASSLGSGGHNNEQFF	TGTGCCAGCAGCTTAGGTAGCGGGGGGCATAACAATGAGCAGTTCTTC
TRBV7-8	15	-	TRBD2	TRBJ2-3	CASSSLAGGTDTQYF	TGTGCCAGCAGCTCACTAGCGGGGGGCACAGATACGCAGTATTTT
TRBV5-4	15	-	-	TRBJ1-2	CASSLDQGRAFGYTF	TGTGCCAGCAGCTTGGACCAGGGGAGGGCTTTTGGCTACACCTTC
TRBV12-3/TRBV12-4	13	-	-	TRBJ1-2	CASSFRVTGGYTF	TGTGCCAGCAGTTTTCGGGTTACTGGTGGCTACACCTTC
TRBV2	15	-	TRBD2	TRBJ2-3	CASVASGVSTDTQYF	TGTGCCAGCGTCGCTAGCGGGGTTAGCACAGATACGCAGTATTTT
TRBV5-5	12	-	-	TRBJ1-5	CASSLLGQPQHF	TGTGCCAGCAGCTTGCTCGGTCAGCCCCAGCATTTT
TRBV12-3/TRBV12-4	12	few	-	TRBJ1-1	CASRDSYTEAFF	TGTGCCAGCAGGGACAGCTACACTGAAGCTTTCTTT
TRBV6-1	16	-	-	TRBJ1-1	CASSAGLGGGSTEAFF	TGTGCCAGCAGTGCTGGACTGGGAGGGGGATCCACTGAAGCTTTCTTT
TRBV4-2	19	-	TRBD1	TRBJ1-3	CASSQVRQKEGAPGNTIYF	TGTGCCAGCAGCCAAGTAAGGCAGAAGGAGGGGGCGCCTGGAAACACCATATATTTT
TRBV19	13	-	-	TRBJ1-5	CASSIVGSLPQHF	TGTGCCAGTAGTATAGTCGGGAGTTTACCCCAGCATTTT
TRBV14	15	-	-	TRBJ1-2	CASSQDRAGGNGYTF	TGTGCCAGCAGCCAAGATCGGGCAGGAGGAAATGGCTACACCTTC